The 30 T cell receptor beta chains listed next were all sequenced from one sample in a study of T cell responses to AZD1222 COVID-19 vaccine. The repertoire was sequenced with immunoSEQ multiplex PCR; TCRdb's copy has only in-frame clones and lacks some. The table includes 99,000 or so clones, roughly 93% detected once. Material: peripheral blood, obtained on day 0 of AZD1222 vaccination. Receptors originate from an adult in good health.

The chain uses TRBV6-1 and TRBJ2-7, with 8 bases aligning to TRBD1. The CDR3 loop spans 14 amino acids. The J segment lost 3 bases and the V segment lost 8 bases, leaving 9 bases of the junction unmatched. CDR1 and CDR2 from the germline V gene are MNHNS and SASEGT. Here the CDR3 DNA reads TGTGCCAGCGGAGGGACAGGCCAGCTCTACGAGCAGTACTTC. Its translation is CASGGTGQLYEQYF.

The V call is TRBV27, the J call TRBJ1-4; weak D call: TRBD1 (5 bases). Deletions cut 6 bases from V and 8 bases from J, with 19 bases between. Per germline, CDR1 MNHEY and CDR2 SMNVEV (reference sequence). CDR3 length: 15 amino acids. CDR3: CASRPFQGGQEKLFF. The CDR3 region has the DNA TGTGCCAGCAGGCCTTTTCAGGGCGGGCAGGAAAAACTGTTTTTT.

V gene TRBV6-5 combines with J gene TRBJ2-1, with unresolved D. The germline V gene has CDR1 MNHEY and CDR2 SVGAGI. Trimming removed 0 bases from V and 0 bases from J, with 3 bases in between. The CDR3 consists of 14 residues. CDR3 DNA: TGTGCCAGCAGTTACTCTGGCTCCTACAATGAGCAGTTCTTC. Its protein product is CASSYSGSYNEQFF.

The chain combines TRBV5-1 with TRBJ1-2; the match to TRBD1 covers 7 bases. The germline CDR1 and CDR2 sequences are SGHRS and YFSETQ. V gave up 0 bases and J gave up 4 bases; unmatched junction bases: 12. The CDR3 sequence is 17 residues long. The CDR3 DNA sequence: TGCGCCAGCAGCTTGGCCGGGCAGGGGGGCACGTTCTATGGCTACACCTTC. Translating gives CASSLAGQGGTFYGYTF. Variable domain in full (rest from reference TRBV5-1 and TRBJ1-2): KAGVTQTPRYLIKTRGQQVTLSCSPISGHRSVSWYQQTPGQGLQFLFEYFSETQRNKGNFPGRFSGRQFSNSRSEMNVSTLELGDSALYLCASSLAGQGGTFYGYTFGSGTRLTVV.

The chain combines TRBV24-1 with TRBJ2-1; 9 nucleotides line up with TRBD2. V lost 4 bases to trimming and J lost 5 bases; unmatched junction nucleotides: 8. The length of the CDR3 is 16 residues. Germline-derived CDR1 and CDR2 are KGHDR and SFDVKD. The CDR3 here is CATSDNLAGYHNEQFF. The DNA of the CDR3 is TGTGCCACCAGTGACAATCTAGCGGGGTATCACAATGAGCAGTTCTTC.

This rearrangement joins TRBV2 to TRBJ1-1; D not resolved. This CDR3 is built from 12 residues. V was trimmed by 2 bases and J by 11 bases, leaving 12 bases between them. CDR1 and CDR2 (germline): SNHLY, FYNNEI. The CDR3 spells CASSESGIGAFF. CDR3 coding DNA: TGTGCCAGCAGTGAAAGCGGCATTGGGGCTTTCTTT.

The chain has TRBV6-5 and TRBJ2-5; TRBD2 matches at 10 bases. Looked up from germline, CDR1 is MNHEY and CDR2 is SVGAGI. The ends lost 2 bases at V and 5 bases at J; junction bases unmatched: 8. This CDR3 contains 16 residues. CDR3 region: CASSYGLPTSGETQYF. In DNA, the CDR3 is TGTGCCAGCAGTTACGGACTCCCGACTAGCGGGGAGACCCAGTACTTC.

V gene TRBV2 combines with J gene TRBJ1-6; D is unclear. This CDR3 has 16 amino acids. In germline, CDR1 is SNHLY, CDR2 FYNNEI. V was pared by 0 bases and J by 0 bases, with 6 bases between. DNA of the CDR3: TGTGCCAGCAGTGAAGCGCAGAGCTCCTATAATTCACCCCTCCACTTT. Encoded protein: CASSEAQSSYNSPLHF.

The chain employs TRBV12-3 or TRBV12-4 and TRBJ1-1, with D unresolved. This CDR3 is 13 amino acids long. Trimming took off 3 bases at V and 1 base at J, with 6 bases between the two ends. The CDR3 here is CASSFEGNTEAFF. In nucleotides, the CDR3 is TGTGCCAGCAGTTTTGAGGGGAACACTGAAGCTTTCTTT.

V gene TRBV28 combines with J gene TRBJ2-7, with D tentatively TRBD1 (6 bases). CDR3 length equals 13 residues. Germline values: CDR1 MDHEN, CDR2 SYDVKM. The germline V and J ends were trimmed by 4 bases and 3 bases, with 10 bases remaining between them. CDR3 bases: TGTGCCAGCAGTTCTTCACAGGGCTACGAGCAGTACTTC. It translates to CASSSSQGYEQYF.

The chain uses TRBV11-3 and TRBJ2-1; D call uncertain. The CDR3 length is 18 residues. The germline gives CDR1 SGHNT, CDR2 YENEEA. Trimming stripped 1 base from V and 0 bases from J, with 16 bases between. CDR3 residues: CASSLATTASSSYNEQFF. The CDR3 DNA reads TGTGCCAGCAGCTTAGCCACAACGGCTTCAAGCTCCTACAATGAGCAGTTCTTC.

J is TRBJ2-7 and V is TRBV12-3 or TRBV12-4, with 7 bases lining up with TRBD1. The length of the CDR3 is 12 residues. Germline trimming cut 6 bases from V and 3 bases from J; bases unmatched to any gene: 2. The DNA of the CDR3 is TGTGCCAGCAGCAGGACAGGCTACGAGCAGTACTTC. Residues: CASSRTGYEQYF.

V usage is TRBV28 and J usage is TRBJ2-7, with a tentative D call TRBD2 (5 bases). CDR1 and CDR2 (germline): MDHEN, SYDVKM. V was trimmed by 5 bases and J by 0 bases, leaving 8 bases between them. This CDR3 region has 13 residues. The CDR3 sequence: CASSAAGSYEQYF. Written as DNA, the CDR3 is TGTGCCAGCAGTGCGGCGGGCTCCTACGAGCAGTACTTC.

The rearrangement joins TRBV6-5 to TRBJ2-7; TRBD1 matches 10 bases. The length of the CDR3 is 15 residues. Germline V gene sequence: CDR1 MNHEY, CDR2 SVGAGI. V was pared by 7 bases and J by 2 bases, with 8 bases of the junction left unmatched. CDR3: CASKGVGTGAYEQYF. CDR3 in DNA: TGTGCCAGCAAAGGGGTGGGGACAGGGGCCTACGAGCAGTACTTC.

The chain uses TRBV18 and TRBJ1-6; no definite D call. This CDR3 is built from 12 residues. The germline V and J ends were trimmed by 3 bases and 6 bases, with 3 bases remaining between them. Germline CDR1 reads KGHSH; CDR2 reads LQKENI. As DNA, the CDR3 is TGTGCCAGCTCACCGAGTAATTCACCCCTCCACTTT. This sequence encodes CASSPSNSPLHF.

This clone was seen just once. The V and J genes are TRBV12-3 or TRBV12-4 and TRBJ1-5, with D possibly TRBD1 on 6 matching bases. The CDR3 extends over 13 amino acids. V gave up 1 base and J gave up 7 bases, with 8 bases separating them. The CDR3: CASSLGGHQPQHF. CDR3 nucleotides: TGTGCCAGCAGTTTAGGGGGACACCAGCCCCAGCATTTT.

The chain couples TRBV4-3 to TRBJ2-6; D possibly corresponds to TRBD2 (5 bases). Trimming shortened V by 0 bases and J by 2 bases, and 8 bases separated the two germline ends. The germline V gene has CDR1 LGHNA and CDR2 YSLEER. This CDR3 has 16 amino acids. CDR3 DNA sequence: TGCGCCAGCAGCCAAGATCTTAGCGCTGGGGCCAACGTCCTGACTTTC. Translated: CASSQDLSAGANVLTF.

The chain links TRBV4-1 to TRBJ1-2; D uncertain. CDR1 is MGHRA and CDR2 is YSYEKL in the germline V gene. The CDR3 extends over 12 amino acids. With 0 bases removed from V and 5 bases from J, the gap between germline ends came to 4 bases. CDR3 region: CASSQDKYGYTF. For the CDR3, the DNA is TGCGCCAGCAGCCAAGACAAATATGGCTACACCTTC.

V is TRBV1 and J is TRBJ1-2. TRBV1 is labeled a pseudogene. The CDR3 has 13 amino acids. CDR3 in DNA: TGCACCAGCCAGGGAGATACTAACTATGGCTACACCTTC. It translates to CTSQGDTNYGYTF.

This chain connects TRBV5-1 to TRBJ2-1; 11 nucleotides agree with TRBD2. The CDR3 totals 17 residues. J gave up 4 bases and V 0 bases, and 6 bases lay outside the gene matches. Germline CDR1 SGHRS, CDR2 YFSETQ. CDR3 in DNA: TGCGCCAGCAGCTTGGCTCCGGGACTAGCGGAATACAATGAGCAGTTCTTC. Encoded protein: CASSLAPGLAEYNEQFF.

The chain links TRBV6-5 to TRBJ1-2; 9 bases match TRBD1. Germline CDR1 and CDR2: MNHEY and SVGAGI. The CDR3 has 14 amino acids. The V segment lost 6 bases and the J segment 7 bases; nucleotides outside the gene matches: 9. The CDR3, as DNA: TGTGCCAGCAGCCAAACAGGGGGCGGATTTGGCTACACCTTC. Translating it yields CASSQTGGGFGYTF.

A few counts support this clone. J is TRBJ2-5 and V is TRBV7-8, with 12 bases lining up with TRBD2. V gave up 0 bases and J gave up 3 bases; unmatched junction bases: 5. Looked up from germline, CDR1 is SGHVS and CDR2 is FQNEAQ. The CDR3 length is 17 residues. DNA of the CDR3: TGTGCCAGCAGCTTAGCCTCGGGACTAGCGGGCAAAGAGACCCAGTACTTC. Translation gives CASSLASGLAGKETQYF. Full variable domain (missing parts from reference TRBV7-8 and TRBJ2-5): GAGVSQSPRYKVAKRGQDVALRCDPISGHVSLFWYQQALGQGPEFLTYFQNEAQLDKSGLPSDRFFAERPEGSVSTLKIQRTQQEDSAVYLCASSLASGLAGKETQYFGPGTRLLVL.

The V and J genes are TRBV15 and TRBJ1-5, with D perhaps TRBD1 (5 bases). Germline CDR1 reads LNHNV; CDR2 reads YYDKDF (reference sequence). V was pared by 4 bases and J by 5 bases, with 12 bases between. CDR3 length: 14 residues. The CDR3 protein is CATSTGGRDQPQHF. CDR3 DNA: TGTGCCACCAGCACCGGGGGGAGAGATCAGCCCCAGCATTTT.

The chain has TRBV7-2 and TRBJ2-3; D is possibly TRBD2 (6 bases). V shed 3 bases and J shed 6 bases, with 10 bases lying between them. This CDR3 comprises 13 residues. Germline V lookup: CDR1 SGHTA, CDR2 FQGNSA. This chain's CDR3 is CASSFSEGDTQYF. The CDR3 bases are TGTGCCAGCAGCTTTTCGGAGGGGGATACGCAGTATTTT. The whole variable domain, filled in from reference TRBV7-2 and TRBJ2-3, reads GAGVSQSPSNKVTEKGKDVELRCDPISGHTALYWYRQSLGQGLEFLIYFQGNSAPDKSGLPSDRFSAERTGGSVSTLTIQRTQQEDSAVYLCASSFSEGDTQYFGPGTRLTVL.

The chain carries TRBV10-3 and TRBJ1-1; no clear D gene. CDR3 length: 13 amino acids. Deletions cut 6 bases from V and 2 bases from J, with 10 bases between. Per germline, CDR1 ENHRY and CDR2 SYGVKD. The CDR3 loop is CAIRKDGNTEAFF. The CDR3 DNA follows: TGTGCCATCAGAAAGGACGGAAACACTGAAGCTTTCTTT.

V and J are TRBV2 and TRBJ1-2; no firm D call. The CDR3 totals 12 residues. Germline CDR1 and CDR2: SNHLY and FYNNEI. CDR3 nucleotides: TGTGTCGTGTCAGGATTTAACTATGGCTACACCTTC. Its translation is CVVSGFNYGYTF. Looking up the rest from reference TRBV2 and TRBJ1-2 gives the full variable domain: EPEVTQTPSHQVTQMGQEVILRCVPISNHLYFYWYRQILGQKVEFLVSFYNNEISEKSEIFDDQFSVERPDGSNFTLKIRSTKLEDSAMYFCVVSGFNYGYTFGSGTRLTVV.

V usage is TRBV7-9 and J usage is TRBJ2-6; 9 bases line up with TRBD1. Trimming removed 5 bases from V and 3 bases from J; junction bases left unmatched: 11. The CDR3 covers 18 residues. The germline V gene encodes CDR1 SEHNR and CDR2 FQNEAQ (reference sequence). The CDR3 loop reads CASSPGTGSRFGANVLTF. CDR3 bases: TGTGCCAGCAGCCCTGGGACAGGGTCTCGCTTTGGGGCCAACGTCCTGACTTTC.

The chain combines TRBV28 with TRBJ2-7; D ambiguous. Germline loops: CDR1 MDHEN, CDR2 SYDVKM. The CDR3 runs to 11 residues. V was trimmed by 6 bases and J by 7 bases, leaving 10 bases between them. The DNA for the CDR3 is TGTGCCAGCAGCCACTTACGGGAGCAGTACTTC. It yields the protein CASSHLREQYF.

The V gene is TRBV3-1 (or the pseudogene TRBV3-2), the J gene TRBJ2-5, with D possibly TRBD2 on 6 matching bases. The CDR3 is made up of 16 amino acids. Germline V gene lookup returns CDR1 LGHDT and CDR2 YNNKEL (reference sequence). Between the trimmed V and J ends, which lost 4 bases and 1 base, there was a span of 16 bases. The DNA for the CDR3 is TGTGCCAGCAGCCTACCCTCGGGGCGGGGCCAAGAGACCCAGTACTTC. It translates to CASSLPSGRGQETQYF.

Only one count was recorded for this clone. This chain uses TRBV2 with TRBJ2-1; possibly TRBD1 or TRBD2 for D (5 bases each). CDR3 size: 11 residues. Per germline, CDR1 SNHLY and CDR2 FYNNEI. Trimming shortened V by 6 bases and J by 13 bases, and 13 bases separated the two germline ends. CDR3 region: CASRAPGPQFF. CDR3 in DNA: TGTGCCAGCAGAGCTCCGGGACCCCAGTTCTTC.